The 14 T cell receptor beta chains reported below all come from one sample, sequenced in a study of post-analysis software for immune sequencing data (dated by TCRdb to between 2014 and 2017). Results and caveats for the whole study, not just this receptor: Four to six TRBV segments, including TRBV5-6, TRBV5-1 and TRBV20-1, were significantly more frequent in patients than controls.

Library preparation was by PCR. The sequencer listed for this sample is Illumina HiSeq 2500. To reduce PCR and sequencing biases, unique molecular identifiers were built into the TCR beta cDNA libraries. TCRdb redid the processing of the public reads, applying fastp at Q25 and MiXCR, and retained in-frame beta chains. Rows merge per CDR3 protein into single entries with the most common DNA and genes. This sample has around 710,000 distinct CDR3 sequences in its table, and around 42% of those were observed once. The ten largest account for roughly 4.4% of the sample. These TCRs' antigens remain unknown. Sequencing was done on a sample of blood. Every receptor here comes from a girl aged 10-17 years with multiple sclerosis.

CDR3 in amino acids: CASSRDIGYGYTF. CDR3 nucleotide sequence: TGTGCCAGCAGCCGGGATATTGGGTATGGCTACACCTTC. The gene calls are TRBV14 and TRBJ1-2, with no clear D. In germline, CDR1 is SGHDN, CDR2 FVKESK. Trimming left V 4 bases short and J 5 bases short, with 11 bases between. The CDR3 totals 13 residues. Filled out from reference TRBV14 and TRBJ1-2, the complete variable domain reads EAGVTQFPSHSVIEKGQTVTLRCDPISGHDNLYWYRRVMGKEIKFLLHFVKESKQDESGMPNNRFLAERTGGTYSTLKVQPAELEDSGVYFCASSRDIGYGYTFGSGTRLTVV.

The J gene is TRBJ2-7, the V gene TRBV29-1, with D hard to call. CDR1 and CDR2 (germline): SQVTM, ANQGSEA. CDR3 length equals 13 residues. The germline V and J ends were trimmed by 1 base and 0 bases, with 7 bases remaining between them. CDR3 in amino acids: CSVEAPGSYEQYF. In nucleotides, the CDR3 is TGCAGCGTTGAAGCCCCCGGCTCCTACGAGCAGTACTTC.

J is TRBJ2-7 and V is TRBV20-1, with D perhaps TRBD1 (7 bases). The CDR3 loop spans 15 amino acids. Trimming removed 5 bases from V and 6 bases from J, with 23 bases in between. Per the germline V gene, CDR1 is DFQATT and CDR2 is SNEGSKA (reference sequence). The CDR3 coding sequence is TGCAGTGCTCGAGGGGGCCAGGGGAGGAAGAGCGAGCAGTACTTC. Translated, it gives CSARGGQGRKSEQYF.

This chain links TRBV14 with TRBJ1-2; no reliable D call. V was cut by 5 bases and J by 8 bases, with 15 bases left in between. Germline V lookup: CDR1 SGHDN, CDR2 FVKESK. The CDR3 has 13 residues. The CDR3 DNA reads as TGTGCCAGCAGCAAAGGGATTCTCGGCGGCTACACCTTC. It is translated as CASSKGILGGYTF.

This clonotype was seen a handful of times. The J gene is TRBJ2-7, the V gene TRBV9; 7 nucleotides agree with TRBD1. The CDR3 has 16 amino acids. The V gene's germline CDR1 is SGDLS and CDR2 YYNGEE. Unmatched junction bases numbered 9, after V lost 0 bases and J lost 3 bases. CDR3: CASSVAPDRYLYEQYF. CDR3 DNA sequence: TGTGCCAGCAGCGTAGCCCCGGACAGGTACCTCTACGAGCAGTACTTC.

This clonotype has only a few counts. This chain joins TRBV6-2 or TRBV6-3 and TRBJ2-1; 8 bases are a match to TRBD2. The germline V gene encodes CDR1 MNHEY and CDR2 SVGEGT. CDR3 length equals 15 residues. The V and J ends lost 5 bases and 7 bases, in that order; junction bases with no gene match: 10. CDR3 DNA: TGTGCCAGCAGTCGACCGGGACTAGAATGGAATGAGCAGTTCTTC. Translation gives CASSRPGLEWNEQFF.

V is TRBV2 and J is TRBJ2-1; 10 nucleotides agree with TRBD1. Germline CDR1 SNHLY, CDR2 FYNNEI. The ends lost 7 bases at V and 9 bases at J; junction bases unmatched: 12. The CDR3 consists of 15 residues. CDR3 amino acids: CASIPPDRGVREQFF. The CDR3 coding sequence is TGTGCCAGCATTCCCCCGGACAGGGGGGTACGTGAGCAGTTCTTC.

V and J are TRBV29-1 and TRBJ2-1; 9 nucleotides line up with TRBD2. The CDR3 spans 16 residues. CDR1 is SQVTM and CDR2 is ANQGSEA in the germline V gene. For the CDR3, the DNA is TGCGGCGCCTCCCCTGAGACTAGCGGCCTGTACAATGAGCAGTTCTTC. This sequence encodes CGASPETSGLYNEQFF.

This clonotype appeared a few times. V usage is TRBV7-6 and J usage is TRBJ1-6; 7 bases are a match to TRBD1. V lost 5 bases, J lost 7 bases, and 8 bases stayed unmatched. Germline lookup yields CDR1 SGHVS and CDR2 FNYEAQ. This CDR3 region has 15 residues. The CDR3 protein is CASSDRQGGNSPLHF. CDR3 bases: TGTGCCAGCAGCGACAGACAGGGAGGGAATTCACCCCTCCACTTT.

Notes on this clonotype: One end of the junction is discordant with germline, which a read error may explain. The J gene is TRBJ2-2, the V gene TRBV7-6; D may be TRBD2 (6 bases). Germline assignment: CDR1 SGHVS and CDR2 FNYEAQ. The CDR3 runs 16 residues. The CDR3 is CASSLARGLATGELFF. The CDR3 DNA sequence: TGTGCCAGCAGCCTAGCGAGAGGCCTGGCCACCGGGGAGCTGTTTTTT.

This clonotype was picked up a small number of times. The CDR3 is CASSQGVGPYEQYF. CDR3 nucleotides: TGCGCCAGCAGCCAAGGGGTAGGGCCCTACGAGCAGTACTTC. The gene calls are TRBV4-3 and TRBJ2-7; D gene uncertain. The germline V gene encodes CDR1 LGHNA and CDR2 YSLEER. Trimming shortened V by 1 base and J by 2 bases, and 9 bases separated the two germline ends. The CDR3 runs 14 residues.

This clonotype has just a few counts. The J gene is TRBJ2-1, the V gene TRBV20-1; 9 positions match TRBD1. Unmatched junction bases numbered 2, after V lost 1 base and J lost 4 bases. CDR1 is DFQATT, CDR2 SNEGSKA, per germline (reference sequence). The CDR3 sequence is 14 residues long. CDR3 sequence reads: CSARGTGDYNEQFF. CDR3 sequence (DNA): TGCAGTGCTAGAGGGACAGGGGATTACAATGAGCAGTTCTTC.

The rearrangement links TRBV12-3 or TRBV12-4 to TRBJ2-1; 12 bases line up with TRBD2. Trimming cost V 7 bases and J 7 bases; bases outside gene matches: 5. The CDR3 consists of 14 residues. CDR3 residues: CASTRTSGENEQFF. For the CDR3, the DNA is TGTGCCAGCACCAGGACTAGCGGGGAGAATGAGCAGTTCTTC.

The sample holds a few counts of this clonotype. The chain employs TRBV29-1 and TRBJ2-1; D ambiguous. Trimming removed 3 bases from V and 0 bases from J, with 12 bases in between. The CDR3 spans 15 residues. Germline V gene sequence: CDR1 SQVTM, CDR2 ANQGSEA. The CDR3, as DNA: TGCAGCGTTGAGGCTACTTTTTTCTCCTACAATGAGCAGTTCTTC. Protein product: CSVEATFFSYNEQFF.